Included here is one T cell receptor (beta chain) sequence, with context. Its specificity is not known. Using unique molecular identifiers, the investigators prepared the TCRbeta library. TCRdb processed the PCR reads anew with MiXCR; each CDR3 protein has one entry. Counted here are around 200,000 distinct CDR3 sequences, roughly 15% occurring once; the ten biggest clones make up roughly two fifths. This sample was taken from a study of T-cell reconstitution after alpha-beta-depleted transplantation in children. Broader study findings: The origin of high day-60 TCRbeta diversity in some patients lay in surviving recipient T cells and thymic progenitors.

CDR1 is MGHDK and CDR2 is SYGVNS in the germline V gene. This CDR3 is built from 17 residues. Trimming removed 5 bases from V and 0 bases from J; junction bases left unmatched: 4. The starting material was PBMCs, mostly from graft donor cells, obtained 360 days after TCRalphabeta/CD19-depleted stem cell transplant. The chain carries TRBV25-1 and TRBJ2-1; 13 nucleotides line up with TRBD2. The sequence was collected from a male patient aged 2 to 10 who had a stem cell transplant for acute lymphoblastic leukemia, so the T cells may come from the graft donor. The CDR3 sequence: CASSSLAGGSSYNEQFF. The CDR3 DNA follows: TGTGCCAGCAGTTCACTAGCGGGGGGGAGCTCCTACAATGAGCAGTTCTTC. Based on the CDR3 plus reference TRBV25-1 and TRBJ2-1, the full variable domain is EADIYQTPRYLVIGTGKKITLECSQTMGHDKMYWYQQDPGMELHLIHYSYGVNSTEKGDLSSESTVSRIRTEHFPLTLESARPSHTSQYLCASSSLAGGSSYNEQFFGPGTRLTVL.